This T cell receptor beta chain was profiled in a study of cytomegalovirus exposure and HLA in healthy donors. General study points: A classifier reportedly called cytomegalovirus status with high sensitivity and specificity. CMV serostatus was the only immune exposure information that was available. When a later analysis compared HLA-associated TCR beta chains with equally common others, the HLA-associated chains turned out to be more clonally expanded and to have lower generation probabilities.

In the PCR, 60 Vbeta and 13 Jbeta primers were used. TCRdb's table, derived via immunoSEQ multiplex PCR, lists solely in-frame clones and lacks some. The data hold about 150,000 clones, with around nine tenths observed a single time. The V and J ends lost 5 bases and 5 bases, in that order; junction bases with no gene match: 11. Germline loops: CDR1 MDHEN, CDR2 SYDVKM. The CDR3 has 15 residues. A word on this clone: Its antigen is not identified.

The source material was PBMCs. The clonotype originates from a woman in her late teens or twenties in good health and CMV-seronegative. V and J are TRBV28 and TRBJ2-5, with 7 bases identical to TRBD2. The CDR3 coding sequence is TGTGCCAGCAGTCCGAGGACTAGGCCTAGGGAGACCCAGTACTTC. It specifies CASSPRTRPRETQYF.